One sample yielded the 15 T cell receptor beta chains listed below, sequenced in a study of Ad26.COV2.S vaccination and SARS-CoV-2 variants. Clones were sequenced by immunoSEQ multiplex PCR, and TCRdb holds only the in-frame ones, with some missing. The sample lists 180,000 or so clones, roughly nine tenths occurring once. Sequencing used peripheral blood, obtained after recovery from COVID-19. The receptors derive from a human donor who had recovered from COVID-19.

J is TRBJ2-7 and V is TRBV11-2; perhaps TRBD2 as D (6 bases). V was clipped by 4 bases and J by 3 bases, with 19 bases between them. The germline gives CDR1 SGHAT, CDR2 FQNNGV. The CDR3 is 16 residues long. CDR3 in DNA: TGTGCCAGCAGCTCCCTAAGTGGGGGGACCTACTACGAGCAGTACTTC. Protein: CASSSLSGGTYYEQYF.

The chain employs TRBV9 and TRBJ2-2; 10 nucleotides match TRBD2. The trim removed 4 bases at V and 6 bases at J, leaving 9 bases unmatched. The CDR3 is made up of 16 amino acids. The germline V gene has CDR1 SGDLS and CDR2 YYNGEE. The CDR3 protein is CASSTPERGGPGELFF. In DNA, the CDR3 is TGTGCCAGCAGCACCCCGGAGCGGGGGGGCCCCGGGGAGCTGTTTTTT.

The chain is built from TRBV11-2 and TRBJ1-1; D not resolved. CDR1 and CDR2 (germline): SGHAT, FQNNGV. V lost 5 bases, J lost 11 bases, and 18 bases lay in between. The CDR3 length is 13 residues. In DNA, the CDR3 is TGTGCCAGCAGCCCCTCTGGACCCCCGACGGCTTTCTTT. Its translation is CASSPSGPPTAFF.

This clone was picked up a small number of times. The rearrangement links TRBV6-5 to TRBJ2-7; 9 nucleotides match TRBD1. Trimming removed 6 bases from V and 3 bases from J; junction bases left unmatched: 9. Germline loops: CDR1 MNHEY, CDR2 SVGAGI. The CDR3 consists of 15 residues. CDR3 loop: CASSQRDRDGYEQYF. CDR3 nucleotide sequence: TGTGCCAGCAGCCAGAGGGACAGGGACGGCTACGAGCAGTACTTC.

CDR3 residues: CASSPRTGDNSPLHF. The DNA for the CDR3 is TGTGCCAGCTCACCGCGGACAGGGGATAATTCACCCCTCCACTTT. This chain joins TRBV18 and TRBJ1-6; TRBD1 agrees at 9 bases. Germline V lookup: CDR1 KGHSH, CDR2 LQKENI. This CDR3 region has 15 residues. The ends lost 3 bases at V and 5 bases at J; junction bases unmatched: 2.

In regard to this clone: Other DNA sequences of this sample code for an identical CDR3. The chain uses TRBV5-6 and TRBJ2-7, with D possibly being TRBD1 (6 bases). V shed 0 bases and J shed 0 bases, with 7 bases lying between them. In germline, CDR1 is SGHDT, CDR2 YYEEEE. This CDR3 contains 14 residues. The CDR3 region is CASSLGTASYEQYF. In DNA, the CDR3 is TGTGCCAGCAGCTTGGGGACAGCCTCCTACGAGCAGTACTTC.

The chain recombines TRBV25-1 with TRBJ1-2, with D perhaps matching TRBD1 (5 bases). CDR3 length: 12 amino acids. CDR1 is MGHDK and CDR2 is SYGVNS in the germline V gene. V dropped 5 bases and J dropped 8 bases, with 12 bases sitting between them. CDR3 in DNA: TGTGCCAGCAGTTTTCAGGGTCGGGGCTACACCTTC. It codes for CASSFQGRGYTF.

The V gene is TRBV27, the J gene TRBJ2-1; D remains ambiguous. Looked up from germline, CDR1 is MNHEY and CDR2 is SMNVEV (reference sequence). The CDR3 runs 17 residues. Trimming cost V 6 bases and J 0 bases, with 18 bases left between them. DNA of the CDR3: TGTGCCAGCAGCCCATTCCCTCAGCGTTCCTCCTACAATGAGCAGTTCTTC. It specifies CASSPFPQRSSYNEQFF.

This clone occurred a few times. Additional DNA sequences in this sample encode the identical CDR3. The chain employs TRBV10-3 and TRBJ2-1; 9 nucleotides match TRBD2. Germline CDR1 reads ENHRY; CDR2 reads SYGVKD. After removal of 4 bases from V and 7 bases from J, the junction contained 5 bases not matched to a gene. This CDR3 has 14 residues. CDR3 amino acids: CAISGLAGTNEQFF. The CDR3 DNA reads TGTGCCATCAGTGGGCTAGCGGGAACAAATGAGCAGTTCTTC.

The chain combines TRBV5-1 with TRBJ2-5; D is unresolved. This CDR3 contains 13 residues. Germline V gene data show CDR1 as SGHRS and CDR2 as YFSETQ. V dropped 2 bases and J dropped 1 base, with 6 bases sitting between them. The CDR3 DNA sequence: TGCGCCAGCAGCTTACAGCCCCAAGAGACCCAGTACTTC. It specifies CASSLQPQETQYF.

The V gene is TRBV27, the J gene TRBJ2-3, with D uncertain. From germline, CDR1 is MNHEY and CDR2 SMNVEV (reference sequence). This CDR3 contains 14 residues. The V gene lost 4 bases and the J gene lost 0 bases, with 8 bases spanning the gap. For the CDR3, the DNA is TGTGCCAGCAGTTGGAAGACTAGCACAGATACGCAGTATTTT. It codes for CASSWKTSTDTQYF.

V and J are TRBV9 and TRBJ1-4; TRBD1 aligns across 11 bases. The V and J ends lost 4 bases and 10 bases, in that order; junction bases with no gene match: 12. The CDR3 loop spans 16 amino acids. Germline lookup yields CDR1 SGDLS and CDR2 YYNGEE. CDR3 loop: CASSPLNGQGAGKLFF. The CDR3 coding sequence is TGTGCCAGCAGCCCACTCAACGGACAGGGGGCAGGAAAACTGTTTTTT.

This chain uses TRBV5-1 with TRBJ2-1; D unresolved. The CDR3 sequence is 16 residues long. The ends were cut back, 0 bases at V and 4 bases at J, with 14 bases in the middle. Germline CDR1 reads SGHRS; CDR2 reads YFSETQ. The CDR3 reads CASSLVGLTSYNEQFF. The CDR3 coding sequence is TGCGCCAGCAGCTTGGTCGGGCTCACTTCTTACAATGAGCAGTTCTTC.

The rearrangement uses TRBV9 and TRBJ2-7, with D perhaps TRBD1 (5 bases). The CDR3 loop spans 13 amino acids. Germline lookup yields CDR1 SGDLS and CDR2 YYNGEE. Trimming pared 3 bases from V and 2 bases from J, leaving 9 bases between. The CDR3 DNA reads as TGTGCCAGCAGCGGGGGCCTCACCTACGAGCAGTACTTC. Residues: CASSGGLTYEQYF.

The gene calls are TRBV14 and TRBJ2-5; 11 bases agree with TRBD2. The CDR3 contains 15 residues. CDR1 is SGHDN and CDR2 is FVKESK in the germline V gene. The trim removed 1 base at V and 5 bases at J, leaving 3 bases unmatched. The CDR3: CASSQGTSGSETQYF. The DNA of the CDR3 is TGTGCCAGCAGCCAAGGTACTAGCGGGAGTGAGACCCAGTACTTC.